The TCR beta chain described here comes from a study of early T cells in non-severe SARS-CoV-2 infection. Study-wide results and limits: Using VDJdb, the matching emphasized anti-spike CD8 responses while missing private and CD4 specificities.

This clonotype was seen more than once but under ten times. Its matching antigen is unknown. CDR1 and CDR2 from the germline V gene are SGHAT and FQNNGV. The length of the CDR3 is 13 residues. V was cut by 5 bases and J by 6 bases, with 14 bases left in between. Researchers attached unique molecular identifiers to individual cDNA molecules. TCRdb re-called the 5' RACE reads with MiXCR, one entry per CDR3 protein. Of about 30,000 distinct CDR3 sequences listed, approximately 5.9% are singletons. This TCR derives from an adult who was a healthcare worker with PCR-confirmed SARS-CoV-2 infection or an uninfected control (not recorded which). The chain recombines TRBV11-2 with TRBJ2-7, with TRBD1 as a possible D gene (6 bases). Sequences were obtained from whole blood. The CDR3 spells CASSQQGFSEQYF. In nucleotides, the CDR3 is TGTGCCAGCAGCCAGCAGGGGTTCAGCGAGCAGTACTTC. The full variable domain, completed using reference TRBV11-2 and TRBJ2-7, is EAGVAQSPRYKIIEKRQSVAFWCNPISGHATLYWYQQILGQGPKLLIQFQNNGVVDDSQLPKDRFSAERLKGVDSTLKIQPAKLEDSAVYLCASSQQGFSEQYFGPGTRLTVT.